The entry below gives a single T cell receptor beta chain sequence along with its context. Its antigen is unidentified. Generated by immunoSEQ multiplex PCR, the TCRdb table keeps only in-frame clones and is missing some. Of 150,000 to 200,000 clones in the sample, approximately 94% were seen once. The germline V and J ends were trimmed by 3 bases and 0 bases, with 11 bases remaining between them. This CDR3 has 15 amino acids. Looked up from germline, CDR1 is MDHEN and CDR2 is SYDVKM. This entry comes from a study of T cell responses to AZD1222 COVID-19 vaccine. Findings of the study overall: Among the donors, most were white British and more were female, and clonal diversity was possibly underestimated. Regions left unmutated in variants are reportedly the target of nearly half of spike-specific TCRs. Only 5 or 6 AZD1222 recipients were seropositive at baseline.

This clonotype was sampled from an adult who received the MenACWY meningococcal vaccine as a control. Here the sequenced sample was peripheral blood, taken 28 days after the second dose of the MenACWY control vaccine. This rearrangement joins TRBV28 to TRBJ1-1; D is unresolved. CDR3 in amino acids: CASSFGGAMNTEAFF. CDR3 in DNA: TGTGCCAGCAGTTTCGGCGGAGCCATGAACACTGAAGCTTTCTTT. Looking up the rest from reference TRBV28 and TRBJ1-1 gives the full variable domain: DVKVTQSSRYLVKRTGEKVFLECVQDMDHENMFWYRQDPGLGLRLIYFSYDVKMKEKGDIPEGYSVSREKKERFSLILESASTNQTSMYLCASSFGGAMNTEAFFGQGTRLTVV.